This T cell receptor (beta chain) was identified in a study of a mutant IDH1 vaccine in newly diagnosed glioma. The protocol was immunoSEQ multiplex PCR, while the TCRdb copy is restricted to in-frame clones and leaves out a portion. Seen here are roughly 39,000 clones, over 75% observed once, and the top ten hold roughly 1.8%. Time point noted: week 5, during vaccination. Every single dose of the vaccine, 300 ug of mutant IDH1 20-mer peptide, came with topical imiquimod. Trimming removed 1 base from V and 4 bases from J; junction bases left unmatched: 10. Germline CDR1 is MGHRA and CDR2 is YSYEKL. The CDR3 consists of 17 residues. Concerning this clone itself: Its antigen is undetermined.

The sequencing used PBMCs, collected from a glioma patient whose treatment included an IDH1 peptide vaccine. This TCR came from a man between 40 and 49 years old with glioma. The chain joins TRBV4-1 to TRBJ2-1; 7 bases fit TRBD1. CDR3 sequence reads: CASSQVPPGQLYNEQFF. DNA for the CDR3: TGCGCCAGCAGCCAAGTCCCCCCGGGACAGCTGTACAATGAGCAGTTCTTC.